The 24 T cell receptor beta chains reported below all come from one sample, sequenced in a study of CD8 T cells in ankylosing spondylitis. Study-level findings and limits: Blood from ankylosing spondylitis patients appeared to carry a characteristic roughly 8-variant TCR beta motif.

Antigens of these TCRs are unknown. A single record per CDR3 protein comes from TCRdb applying MiXCR to the 5' RACE reads. The data hold about 420,000 distinct CDR3 sequences, with about a fifth observed a single time. Sequencing input: blood, either unsorted or a sorted T cell fraction (not recorded which). Every receptor here comes from a male donor with ankylosing spondylitis.

There are many counts of this clonotype. This chain links TRBV20-1 with TRBJ1-3; 9 nucleotides agree with TRBD1. Losses at the gene ends were 5 bases for V and 4 bases for J; bases not matched to a gene: 3. Looked up from germline, CDR1 is DFQATT and CDR2 is SNEGSKA (reference sequence). CDR3 size: 13 residues. This CDR3 is CSAPDRGGNTIYF. CDR3 coding DNA: TGCAGTGCTCCGGACAGGGGCGGAAACACCATATATTTT.

The chain recombines TRBV2 with TRBJ2-1; D perhaps matches TRBD2 (5 bases). Germline loops: CDR1 SNHLY, CDR2 FYNNEI. V was pared by 7 bases and J by 8 bases, with 18 bases between. CDR3 length: 14 amino acids. This CDR3 is CASNPARAQYEQFF. As DNA, the CDR3 is TGTGCCAGCAACCCAGCGAGGGCCCAATATGAGCAGTTCTTC.

The chain uses TRBV7-2 and TRBJ2-7, with D possibly TRBD2 on 6 matching bases. CDR3 length: 13 amino acids. Looked up from germline, CDR1 is SGHTA and CDR2 is FQGNSA. The ends were cut back, 0 bases at V and 9 bases at J, with 12 bases in the middle. CDR3 in DNA: TGTGCCAGCAGCTTAGCAGGGACTCCGGGGCAGTACTTC. Translated, it gives CASSLAGTPGQYF.

This clonotype occurred many times. The genes are TRBV25-1 and TRBJ2-1, with D maybe TRBD2 (5 bases). In germline, CDR1 is MGHDK, CDR2 SYGVNS. Trimming took 1 base from V and 4 from J, leaving 5 bases between them. There are 13 residues in the CDR3. The CDR3 DNA is TGTGCCAGCAGTGAATCGGGGTACAATGAGCAGTTCTTC. This translates into CASSESGYNEQFF.

The V and J genes are TRBV11-1 and TRBJ2-3; 8 bases match TRBD2. The CDR3 runs 18 residues. CDR1 SGHAT and CDR2 FQDESV come from the germline V gene (reference sequence). V lost 2 bases and J lost 0; bases outside the gene matches: 10. Here the CDR3 reads CASSLLAGPLWSTDTQYF. The CDR3 bases are TGTGCCAGCAGCTTACTAGCGGGTCCCCTTTGGAGCACAGATACGCAGTATTTT. Variable domain in full (rest from reference TRBV11-1 and TRBJ2-3): EAEVAQSPRYKITEKSQAVAFWCDPISGHATLYWYRQILGQGPELLVQFQDESVVDDSQLPKDRFSAERLKGVDSTLKIQPAELGDSAMYLCASSLLAGPLWSTDTQYFGPGTRLTVL.

This sequence joins TRBV28 and TRBJ1-1, with TRBD1 matching over 7 bases. The CDR3 runs 14 residues. In germline, CDR1 is MDHEN, CDR2 SYDVKM. J gave up 0 bases and V 2 bases, and 0 bases lay outside the gene matches. CDR3 coding DNA: TGTGCCAGCAGTTTACAGGGGGTGAACACTGAAGCTTTCTTT. It specifies CASSLQGVNTEAFF.

The V call is TRBV7-2, the J call TRBJ2-7; D ambiguous. From germline, CDR1 is SGHTA and CDR2 FQGNSA. This CDR3 is built from 13 residues. The V and J ends lost 2 bases and 3 bases respectively, with 8 bases between them. CDR3 amino acids: CASSLNANYEQYF. The CDR3 DNA follows: TGTGCCAGCAGCTTAAACGCGAACTACGAGCAGTACTTC.

In this sample, this clonotype turned up a few times. The CDR3 region has the DNA TGTGCCAGCAGTTGGGGCGGATCCTACAATGAGCAGTTCTTC. This sequence encodes CASSWGGSYNEQFF. The V call is TRBV28, the J call TRBJ2-1, with a tentative D call TRBD1 (5 bases). Deletions cut 4 bases from V and 1 base from J, with 8 bases between. The CDR3 spans 14 residues. Germline V gene sequence: CDR1 MDHEN, CDR2 SYDVKM.

The V call is TRBV5-1, the J call TRBJ1-6; TRBD1 aligns across 8 bases. With 4 bases clipped from V and 11 bases from J, the junction kept 5 bases outside the gene matches. Germline loops: CDR1 SGHRS, CDR2 YFSETQ. The CDR3 runs 13 residues. The CDR3 sequence is CASSRDRTPPLHF. In DNA, the CDR3 is TGCGCCAGCAGCCGGGACAGGACCCCACCCCTCCACTTT.

V and J are TRBV19 and TRBJ2-1; a weak D match, TRBD2 (5 bases). CDR1 and CDR2 (germline): LNHDA, SQIVND (reference sequence). CDR3 length: 15 amino acids. The V gene lost 3 bases and the J gene lost 4 bases, with 13 bases spanning the gap. Here the CDR3 reads CASSIERTGYNEQFF. For the CDR3, the DNA is TGTGCCAGTAGTATCGAACGGACGGGATACAATGAGCAGTTCTTC.

This chain links TRBV18 with TRBJ2-1, with 13 bases aligning to TRBD2. The ends lost 3 bases at V and 5 bases at J; junction bases unmatched: 4. Germline CDR1 and CDR2: KGHSH and LQKENI. The CDR3 loop spans 16 amino acids. The CDR3 loop is CASSPFGLAGDNEQFF. CDR3 nucleotides: TGTGCCAGCTCACCCTTCGGACTAGCGGGAGACAATGAGCAGTTCTTC.

The table lists this clonotype with a few counts. The CDR3 DNA is TGCAGTGCTAGACTGGGACTAGCGGGAGTAAGGGAGCAGTTCTTC. This gives the protein CSARLGLAGVREQFF. J is TRBJ2-1 and V is TRBV20-1, with 14 bases aligning to TRBD2. The CDR3 runs 15 residues. CDR1 is DFQATT and CDR2 is SNEGSKA in the germline V gene (reference sequence). V lost 2 bases to trimming and J lost 10 bases; unmatched junction nucleotides: 7.

In DNA, the CDR3 is TGCGCCAGCAGCTTGGGAGCCAGGAACACCGGGGAGCTGTTTTTT. It codes for CASSLGARNTGELFF. V and J are TRBV5-1 and TRBJ2-2; the D is unclear. This CDR3 has 15 residues. CDR1 is SGHRS, CDR2 YFSETQ, per germline. Trimming took off 0 bases at V and 1 base at J, with 7 bases between the two ends. The full variable domain, in which reference TRBV5-1 and TRBJ2-2 provide the parts outside the CDR3, is KAGVTQTPRYLIKTRGQQVTLSCSPISGHRSVSWYQQTPGQGLQFLFEYFSETQRNKGNFPGRFSGRQFSNSRSEMNVSTLELGDSALYLCASSLGARNTGELFFGEGSRLTVL.

This clonotype was counted a few times. V gene TRBV28 combines with J gene TRBJ2-7, with a weak D call TRBD1 (6 bases). The CDR3 spans 15 residues. The germline V and J ends were trimmed by 4 bases and 1 base, with 14 bases remaining between them. Germline CDR1 and CDR2: MDHEN and SYDVKM. CDR3: CASSSLNRVSYEQYF. CDR3 DNA sequence: TGTGCCAGCAGTTCCCTTAACAGGGTTTCCTACGAGCAGTACTTC.

The table lists this clonotype with a few counts. This chain joins TRBV7-9 and TRBJ2-5; D is undetermined. Trimming shortened V by 2 bases and J by 9 bases, and 16 bases separated the two germline ends. CDR3 size: 14 residues. Germline V CDR1 and CDR2: SEHNR, FQNEAQ (reference sequence). CDR3: CASSLPAEPWAQYF. CDR3 in DNA: TGTGCCAGCAGCTTACCTGCAGAACCGTGGGCCCAGTACTTC.

This clonotype has just a few counts. The J gene is TRBJ2-7, the V gene TRBV29-1; 7 bases are a match to TRBD1. This CDR3 contains 13 residues. The V gene end was trimmed by 3 bases and the J gene end by 2 bases; junction bases not matched to a gene: 4. CDR1 SQVTM and CDR2 ANQGSEA come from the germline V gene. CDR3 nucleotide sequence: TGCAGCGTTGATACAGGGGCACCCTACGAGCAGTACTTC. It yields the protein CSVDTGAPYEQYF.

The chain is built from TRBV19 and TRBJ2-3; unclear D gene. Trimming removed 0 bases at V and 2 bases at J, with 3 bases between. Germline assignment: CDR1 LNHDA and CDR2 SQIVND (reference sequence). The CDR3 runs 13 residues. The CDR3 protein is CASSIEPTDTQYF. As DNA, the CDR3 is TGTGCCAGTAGTATAGAACCCACAGATACGCAGTATTTT. Using reference TRBV19 and TRBJ2-3 for the parts outside the CDR3, the full variable domain is DGGITQSPKYLFRKEGQNVTLSCEQNLNHDAMYWYRQDPGQGLRLIYYSQIVNDFQKGDIAEGYSVSREKKESFPLTVTSAQKNPTAFYLCASSIEPTDTQYFGPGTRLTVL.

A few counts support this clonotype. This rearrangement joins TRBV7-2 to TRBJ1-2; D may be TRBD1 (5 bases). CDR1 is SGHTA and CDR2 is FQGNSA in the germline V gene. Trimming took 5 bases from V and 8 from J, leaving 12 bases between them. This CDR3 has 12 amino acids. CDR3 coding DNA: TGTGCCAGCAGCGGCGACAGAGCCGGCTACACCTTC. Its protein is CASSGDRAGYTF. Full variable domain (remainder filled in from reference TRBV7-2 and TRBJ1-2): GAGVSQSPSNKVTEKGKDVELRCDPISGHTALYWYRQSLGQGLEFLIYFQGNSAPDKSGLPSDRFSAERTGGSVSTLTIQRTQQEDSAVYLCASSGDRAGYTFGSGTRLTVV.

The V gene is TRBV29-1, the J gene TRBJ2-7; D uncertain. V gave up 1 base and J gave up 5 bases, with 9 bases separating them. CDR1 is SQVTM and CDR2 is ANQGSEA in the germline V gene. The CDR3 has 12 residues. The CDR3 region is CSVEVAADEQYF. CDR3 in DNA: TGCAGCGTTGAAGTTGCGGCAGACGAGCAGTACTTC.

The chain has TRBV20-1 and TRBJ2-1; 7 bases line up with TRBD1. Losses at the gene ends were 5 bases for V and 7 bases for J; bases not matched to a gene: 11. CDR1 is DFQATT and CDR2 is SNEGSKA in the germline V gene (reference sequence). The CDR3 loop spans 14 amino acids. The CDR3 DNA sequence: TGCAGTGCTGGTACAGGGGTTCGACTGAATGAGCAGTTCTTC. Translating it yields CSAGTGVRLNEQFF.

The chain carries TRBV20-1 and TRBJ2-3, with D tentatively TRBD1 or TRBD2 (5 bases each). Trimming removed 1 base at V and 2 bases at J, with 19 bases between. The germline CDR1 and CDR2 sequences are DFQATT and SNEGSKA (reference sequence). CDR3 length: 17 residues. This CDR3 is CSARVSPRQTITDTQYF. The DNA of the CDR3 is TGCAGTGCTAGAGTTTCCCCGAGACAGACTATCACAGATACGCAGTATTTT.

The V call is TRBV27, the J call TRBJ2-5; D might be TRBD1 (5 bases). CDR1 MNHEY and CDR2 SMNVEV come from the germline V gene (reference sequence). The CDR3 sequence is 15 residues long. Trimming stripped 7 bases from V and 1 base from J, with 16 bases between. The CDR3 loop is CASTKMAGRQETQYF. The CDR3 bases are TGTGCCAGCACCAAAATGGCAGGGCGCCAAGAGACCCAGTACTTC.

The table lists this clonotype with a few counts. The chain employs TRBV7-2 and TRBJ2-5; possibly TRBD1 for D (5 bases). Per germline, CDR1 SGHTA and CDR2 FQGNSA. V lost 1 base and J lost 3, with 9 bases in between. CDR3 size: 14 residues. The CDR3 sequence is CASSLGGRKETQYF. In nucleotides, the CDR3 is TGTGCCAGCAGCTTAGGGGGCAGAAAAGAGACCCAGTACTTC.

The genes are TRBV6-2 or TRBV6-3 and TRBJ2-7; D call uncertain. From germline, CDR1 is MNHEY and CDR2 SVGEGT. V lost 7 bases to trimming and J lost 7 bases, with 11 bases between them. The CDR3 is 11 residues long. For the CDR3, the DNA is TGTGCCAGCATGAAAAGGTTTGAGCAGTACTTC. This encodes CASMKRFEQYF.